This is a list of T cell receptor beta chains from one sample in a study of T cells after yellow fever vaccination. TCRdb reprocessed the 5' RACE reads via MiXCR and lists one record per CDR3 protein. The sample holds about 150,000 distinct CDR3 sequences; around 6.3% are singletons and the top ten take about 0.6%. The specimen was CD4+ T cells sorted from PBMCs, collected 10 days after the yellow fever booster vaccination. The receptors derive from a man aged 30 to 45 who received the YFV17D yellow fever vaccine. The CDR3 runs from the conserved cysteine through the conserved F or W. D genes are given only for firm matches. The size of a clone is reported for some rows only, either as once, few or many, or as a class for expanded clones.

j_call | d_call | v_call | clone_size | cdr3_nt | cdr3_aa
TRBJ2-1 | - | TRBV12-3/TRBV12-4 | many | TGTGCCAGCAGTTTGAAACTGAGCTCCTACAATGAGCAGTTCTTC | CASSLKLSSYNEQFF
TRBJ2-7 | TRBD1 | TRBV23-1 | many | TGCGCCAGCAGTCACCAGGGGGACAGGGGGGAACGGTACGAGCAGTACTTC | CASSHQGDRGERYEQYF
TRBJ2-7 | TRBD2 | TRBV28 | - | TGTGCCAGCAACCCACCTCCCGGGACTAGCAGCTACGAGCAGTACTTC | CASNPPPGTSSYEQYF
TRBJ2-7 | - | TRBV4-3 | - | TGCGCCAGCAGCCAATCCGGGACCCCCCTCTACGAGCAGTACTTC | CASSQSGTPLYEQYF
TRBJ2-3 | - | TRBV7-2 | many | TGTGCCAGCACCGTTAAGGTCTACACAGATACGCAGTATTTT | CASTVKVYTDTQYF
TRBJ1-5 | TRBD1 | TRBV10-3 | many | TGTGCCATACAACGACAGGGGGATCAGCCCCAGCATTTT | CAIQRQGDQPQHF
TRBJ2-7 | - | TRBV12-3/TRBV12-4 | many | TGTGCCAGCAGTTTTCGGGCGGGACCCTCCTACGAGCAGTACTTC | CASSFRAGPSYEQYF
TRBJ2-7 | TRBD2 | TRBV28 | many | TGTGCCAGCAGTTTCTCTGGGATAACGGGAGGACCCTACGAGCAGTACTTC | CASSFSGITGGPYEQYF
TRBJ2-7 | - | TRBV20-1 | many | TGCAGTGCTAGATCCGCATTCTACGAGCAGTACTTC | CSARSAFYEQYF
TRBJ2-3 | TRBD1 | TRBV19 | many | TGTGCCAGTAGTACCCGGGACAGAACAGATACGCAGTATTTT | CASSTRDRTDTQYF
TRBJ2-7 | - | TRBV11-3 | many | TGTGCCAGCAGCTTAACTCGCCTACACGAGCAGTACTTC | CASSLTRLHEQYF
TRBJ1-1 | - | TRBV5-1 | many | TGCGCCAGCAGCTTGGGGACCATTTCGAACACTGAAGCTTTCTTT | CASSLGTISNTEAFF
TRBJ2-5 | TRBD2 | TRBV5-1 | many | TGCGCCAGCAGCCCTCAGCGGGGGGCGGGAGAGACCCAGTACTTC | CASSPQRGAGETQYF
TRBJ2-1 | - | TRBV7-9 | many | TGTGCCAGCAGTTACGGCGGACTCGCTGTTTCCTACAATGAGCAGTTCTTC | CASSYGGLAVSYNEQFF
TRBJ2-2 | - | TRBV30 | many | TGTGCCTGGAGTAGGGGCAGGGCCACCACCGGGGAGCTGTTTTTT | CAWSRGRATTGELFF
TRBJ2-2 | - | TRBV6-2/TRBV6-3 | many | TGTGCCAGCAGTAACGGAGCCGGGGAGCTGTTTTTT | CASSNGAGELFF
TRBJ2-7 | - | TRBV12-3/TRBV12-4 | many | TGTGCCAGCAGTTTGGGCCCGCCTTACGAGCAGTACTTC | CASSLGPPYEQYF
TRBJ2-4 | TRBD2 | TRBV30 | few | TGTGCCTGGAGTGTCGGGGGGACAAACATTCAGTACTTC | CAWSVGGTNIQYF
TRBJ2-5 | TRBD2 | TRBV5-1 | many | TGCGCCAGCAGGCCCAGCGGGATTGGGGAGACCCAGTACTTC | CASRPSGIGETQYF
TRBJ1-5 | - | TRBV7-2 | many | TGTGCCAGCAGCTTCGACCGTAATCAGCCCCAGCATTTT | CASSFDRNQPQHF
TRBJ2-3 | TRBD2 | TRBV7-3 | many | TGTGCCAGCAGCTCCGGACTAGCGGGATCAGATACGCAGTATTTT | CASSSGLAGSDTQYF
TRBJ2-7 | - | TRBV7-2 | many | TGTGCCAGCGGGGGGTTCCCAGAAGTCGAGCAGTACTTC | CASGGFPEVEQYF
TRBJ2-7 | - | TRBV5-6 | once | TGTGCCAGCAGCTTAACAGTCAACGAGCAGTACTTC | CASSLTVNEQYF
TRBJ2-2 | - | TRBV3-1 | many | TGTGCCAGCAGGCATGCCGGGGAGCTGTTTTTT | CASRHAGELFF
TRBJ2-3 | - | TRBV11-2 | many | TGTGCCAGCAGCCTCCTATGTAACCGGGACATAGCCTTCACAGATACGCAGTATTTT | CASSLLCNRDIAFTDTQYF
TRBJ1-2 | - | TRBV7-2 | many | TGTGCCAGCAGCACCACCGCGGCCGGCTACACCTTC | CASSTTAAGYTF
TRBJ2-7 | TRBD1 | TRBV27 | many | TGTGCCAGCAGTTCCGCCGGGACAGGGACTTACGAGCAGTACTTC | CASSSAGTGTYEQYF
TRBJ1-1 | TRBD1 | TRBV10-3 | many | TGTGCCATCAGTGAGTATGGGGACAGCTTTGAAGCTTTCTTT | CAISEYGDSFEAFF
TRBJ2-1 | - | TRBV20-1 | many | TGCAGTGCTAATCTCGCGGTGGGCGATGAGCAGTTCTTC | CSANLAVGDEQFF
TRBJ2-7 | TRBD2 | TRBV7-2 | few | TGTGCCAGGGAGAGGGGGGATAGCGGGACTTACGAGCAGTACTTC | CARERGDSGTYEQYF
TRBJ1-5 | - | TRBV6-1 | many | TGTGCCAGCAGTGAAGTTTATAGCAATCAGCCCCAGCATTTT | CASSEVYSNQPQHF
TRBJ2-3 | TRBD1 | TRBV5-4 | few | TGTGCCAGCAGCTTGGGGACAGGGGGCCGCACAGATACGCAGTATTTT | CASSLGTGGRTDTQYF
TRBJ2-4 | TRBD2 | TRBV11-2 | many | TGTGCCAGCAGCTTAGAGGCACTAGCGGGAGTTAAGGCCAAAAACATTCAGTACTTC | CASSLEALAGVKAKNIQYF
TRBJ2-5 | - | TRBV4-3 | many | TGCGCCAGCAGCCAAGCCCGTGGGGGTGGGGAGACCCAGTACTTC | CASSQARGGGETQYF
TRBJ2-2 | TRBD2 | TRBV6-1 | few | TGTGCCAGCAGGGGAGCGGGAGGTAGAGGGGAGCTGTTTTTT | CASRGAGGRGELFF
TRBJ2-7 | - | TRBV27 | many | TGTGCCAGCAGACGCACCCTGGCGGGAACTACCTACGAGCAGTACTTC | CASRRTLAGTTYEQYF
TRBJ2-1 | TRBD1 | TRBV5-1 | many | TGCGCCAGCAGCATGGGACAATCCTGGACAGGGAACGAGTTCTTC | CASSMGQSWTGNEFF
TRBJ2-2 | TRBD2 | TRBV12-3/TRBV12-4 | many | TGTGCCAGCAGTTTAGAAGCGGGAGGGGCGGGGGAGCTGTTTTTT | CASSLEAGGAGELFF
TRBJ2-7 | - | TRBV6-2/TRBV6-3 | few | TGTGCCAGCAGTGTCGCTCTGACGGATTCGTACGAGCAGTACTTC | CASSVALTDSYEQYF
TRBJ2-7 | TRBD2 | TRBV7-6 | many | TGTGCCAGCAGCCCCACTCCGGGACTAGCGGGACCACCTAGCATCGGCGAGCAGTACTTC | CASSPTPGLAGPPSIGEQYF
TRBJ2-3 | - | TRBV3-1 | - | TGTGCCAGCAGCCTGCAGGGCCCATGTACGCAGTATTTT | CASSLQGPCTQYF
TRBJ1-1 | - | TRBV5-1 | - | TGCGCCAGCAGCTTAATTCGGGAAACTGAAGCTTTCTTT | CASSLIRETEAFF
TRBJ2-4 | TRBD1 | TRBV5-1 | - | TGCGCCAGCAGCTTGGCCTTCGGGACAGGGAACATTCAGTACTTC | CASSLAFGTGNIQYF
TRBJ2-1 | TRBD2 | TRBV5-1 | many | TGCGCCAGCAGCTGGGCCCAGCGGGAGGGCCTTGGTGAGCAGTTCTTC | CASSWAQREGLGEQFF
TRBJ2-5 | TRBD1 | TRBV19 | - | TGTGCCAGTAGTGTGCAGGGGGCGGAGACCCAGTACTTC | CASSVQGAETQYF
TRBJ1-6 | - | TRBV5-6 | many | TGTGCCAGCAGCTTGACCAAGGGACGGTCTTCTTTTTCCAATTCACCCCTCCACTTT | CASSLTKGRSSFSNSPLHF
TRBJ2-7 | TRBD2 | TRBV7-2 | - | TGTGCCAGCAGCTTAGGACTAGCGATGGGCGAGCAGTACTTC | CASSLGLAMGEQYF
TRBJ2-5 | - | TRBV5-6 | - | TGTGCCAGCAGCATCATCACGGAGACCCAGTACTTC | CASSIITETQYF
TRBJ2-1 | TRBD1 | TRBV12-3/TRBV12-4 | many | TGTGCCAGCAGGGCCTACAGGGGCTCCTACAATGAGCAGTTCTTC | CASRAYRGSYNEQFF